These T cell receptor beta chains were read from a single sample in a study of cytomegalovirus exposure and HLA in healthy donors. Produced via immunoSEQ multiplex PCR; TCRdb's table is partial and in-frame only. Of fewer than 100,000 clones in the sample, approximately 90% were seen once. What was sequenced was PBMCs. The receptors derive from a man between 25 and 39 years old in good health and CMV-seronegative. CDR3s include the opening cysteine and the closing phenylalanine or tryptophan. The order of the fields is J gene, V gene, clone size, D gene, CDR3 DNA, CDR3 protein. A D gene is named only where the DNA matches it firmly. Size values are once, few and many counts, or a class for expanded clones, and some rows have none.

TRBJ2-1,TRBV5-1,NA,NA,TGCGCCAGCAGCTTGAGCGACTTCAACAATGAGCAGTTCTTC,CASSLSDFNNEQFF
TRBJ2-6,TRBV6-4,NA,NA,TGTGCCAGCAGTGACGAGGGGGCTGGGGCCAACGTCCTGACTTTC,CASSDEGAGANVLTF
TRBJ1-1,TRBV23-1,NA,NA,TGCGCCAGCAGTTCGGACAGAAGCCCAGCTTTCTTT,CASSSDRSPAFF
TRBJ2-1,TRBV19,NA,NA,TGTGCCAGTAGTAGGACACGCAGCGAGCAGTTCTTC,CASSRTRSEQFF
TRBJ2-2,TRBV6-1,NA,TRBD1,TGTGCCAGTTGGGACAGTGACACCGGGGAGCTGTTTTTT,CASWDSDTGELFF
TRBJ1-2,TRBV5-1,NA,NA,TGCGCCAGCAGCCCTACAGGAGATTCCTATGGCTACACCTTC,CASSPTGDSYGYTF
TRBJ2-2,TRBV6-4,once,NA,TGTGCCAGCAGTGGGGGTTCTCCGGGGGAGAACACCGGGGAGCTGTTTTTT,CASSGGSPGENTGELFF
TRBJ2-5,TRBV6-6,NA,TRBD2,TGTGCCAGCAGGACTAGCGGGGGGGTACAGACCCAGTACTTC,CASRTSGGVQTQYF
TRBJ2-2,TRBV25-1,few,TRBD2,TGTGCCAGCAGTGGGCTAGCGGGGGAGACCGGGGAGCTGTTTTTT,CASSGLAGETGELFF
TRBJ2-7,TRBV10-3,NA,TRBD2,TGTGCCATCAGCTCCGGGACTAGCGGATACGAGCAGTACTTC,CAISSGTSGYEQYF
TRBJ1-5,TRBV2,NA,NA,TGTGCCAGCAGTGGACCACGGACAGTCAATCAGCCCCAGCATTTT,CASSGPRTVNQPQHF
TRBJ2-3,TRBV15,NA,NA,TGTGCCACCAGCAGAGACACCCTGGCCCCCGTGCCTTTTGCAGATACGCAGTATTTT,CATSRDTLAPVPFADTQYF
TRBJ2-7,TRBV5-1,NA,TRBD1,TGCGCCAGCAGCCCAACCCAGGGACAGGGTCCTACCTACGAGCAGTACTTC,CASSPTQGQGPTYEQYF
TRBJ1-3,TRBV5-1,NA,NA,TGCGCCAGCAGCTTGTCAACCAGCTCTGGAAACACCATATATTTT,CASSLSTSSGNTIYF
TRBJ1-2,TRBV28,NA,NA,TGTGCCGGTAGGGGATCCTATGGCTACACCTTC,CAGRGSYGYTF
TRBJ2-2,TRBV7-9,once,NA,TGTGCCAGCAGCTTAGGGCTAGCCCCCGGGGAGCTGTTTTTT,CASSLGLAPGELFF
TRBJ2-5,TRBV9,NA,NA,TGTGCCAGCAGCGTAGGCGGGACAGTGGAGACCCAGTACTTC,CASSVGGTVETQYF
TRBJ1-5,TRBV28,NA,TRBD1,TGTGCCAGCAGTAACTGGGTAGGGGGCGCAGGTCAGCCCCAGCATTTT,CASSNWVGGAGQPQHF
TRBJ1-6,TRBV6-6,NA,TRBD1,TGTGCCAGCAGACACAGGGGGTGGAATTCACCCCTCCACTTT,CASRHRGWNSPLHF
TRBJ1-5,TRBV19,NA,NA,TGTGCCAGTAGTATAGGGGGGCAGCTCAATCAGCCCCAGCATTTT,CASSIGGQLNQPQHF
TRBJ1-4,TRBV4-1,NA,TRBD1,TGCGCCAGCAGCCATCGACAGGGGGGAATTGAAAAACTGTTTTTT,CASSHRQGGIEKLFF